This entry is about one TCR beta chain. What it recognizes is unknown. The data were taken from a study of T cell responses to AZD1222 COVID-19 vaccine. The study's findings and limits: Just a handful of people given AZD1222 tested seropositive at baseline. Clonal diversity may have been underestimated in mostly white British donors. In the spike-specific TCR repertoire, nearly half reportedly target unmutated variant regions. Repertoire sampling was restricted to post-peak T cell response timepoints.

Assay used: immunoSEQ multiplex PCR; TCRdb lists only in-frame clones, some missing. The sample has approximately 49,000 clones, roughly 80% seen once. Trimming took 1 base from V and 6 from J, leaving 16 bases between them. The germline V gene encodes CDR1 SGHNT and CDR2 YYREEE (reference sequence). The CDR3 is 15 amino acids. This specimen consisted of peripheral blood, obtained on day 0 of MenACWY control vaccination. This TCR came from an adult in good health. V and J are TRBV5-4 and TRBJ1-2; weak D call: TRBD1 (6 bases). The CDR3 protein is CASSLTGGLRDGYTF. The CDR3 DNA reads as TGTGCCAGCAGCTTGACGGGGGGCCTCCGGGATGGCTACACCTTC.